Following are 28 T cell receptor beta chains from one sample sequenced in a study of CD8+ T cells in alopecia areata. RNA was isolated and reverse transcribed to cDNA, the sequencing template. The table came from immunoSEQ multiplex PCR; TCRdb's copy has only in-frame clones and leaves some out. The sample has under 250,000 clones, 56% seen once. The source material was CD8+ T cells sorted from blood. These receptors were taken from a human donor in good health.

The rearrangement uses TRBV29-1 and TRBJ2-3; D might be TRBD1 or TRBD2, each matching 5 bases. Germline values: CDR1 SQVTM, CDR2 ANQGSEA. Trimming left V 3 bases short and J 0 bases short, with 7 bases between. The CDR3 is made up of 13 amino acids. The CDR3 reads CSVDRESTDTQYF. CDR3 sequence (DNA): TGCAGCGTTGACAGGGAGAGCACAGATACGCAGTATTTT.

This clone has more than one count but fewer than ten. V usage is TRBV2 and J usage is TRBJ1-5; a weak D match, TRBD1 (6 bases). V lost 11 bases to trimming and J lost 7 bases, with 18 bases between them. This CDR3 has 13 amino acids. Germline values: CDR1 SNHLY, CDR2 FYNNEI. CDR3 sequence reads: CAGNRESEQPQHF. DNA of the CDR3: TGTGCCGGAAACAGGGAATCGGAGCAGCCCCAGCATTTT.

This chain connects TRBV19 to TRBJ1-5; maybe TRBD1 (5 bases). Germline CDR1 and CDR2: LNHDA and SQIVND (reference sequence). The CDR3 totals 15 residues. With 3 bases removed from V and 7 bases from J, the gap between germline ends came to 16 bases. The CDR3 here is CASSIGLGVGQPQHF. The CDR3 DNA follows: TGTGCCAGTAGTATCGGTTTAGGGGTGGGCCAGCCCCAGCATTTT.

The table lists this clone with a count of one. The V and J genes are TRBV4-1 and TRBJ2-5; the match to TRBD2 covers 10 bases. CDR1 is MGHRA and CDR2 is YSYEKL in the germline V gene. The CDR3 is 16 amino acids. After removal of 0 bases from V and 7 bases from J, the junction contained 8 bases not matched to a gene. CDR3 nucleotides: TGCGCCAGCAGCCAAGATGCTAGCGGGGGCCAGGGGACCCAGTACTTC. Translation gives CASSQDASGGQGTQYF.

The rearrangement uses TRBV4-2 and TRBJ2-5; no reliable D call. The ends were cut back, 0 bases at V and 1 base at J, with 3 bases in the middle. Germline V gene lookup returns CDR1 LGHNA and CDR2 YNFKEQ. The CDR3 is made up of 13 amino acids. The CDR3 DNA follows: TGTGCCAGCAGCCAAGATCCCCAAGAGACCCAGTACTTC. Protein sequence: CASSQDPQETQYF.

This clone was seen a handful of times. This chain joins TRBV7-2 and TRBJ1-6, with D hard to call. V was cut by 2 bases and J by 0 bases, with 5 bases left in between. CDR1 SGHTA and CDR2 FQGNSA come from the germline V gene. This CDR3 is built from 15 residues. CDR3 region: CASSLISSYNSPLHF. CDR3 bases: TGTGCCAGCAGCTTAATCAGCTCCTATAATTCACCCCTCCACTTT.

This clone was seen a handful of times. V usage is TRBV7-3 and J usage is TRBJ2-1; D remains ambiguous. The CDR3 runs to 14 residues. CDR1 and CDR2 (germline): SGHTA, FQGTGA. V lost 2 bases to trimming and J lost 0 bases, with 5 bases between them. The CDR3: CASSLEVSYNEQFF. CDR3 DNA: TGTGCCAGCAGCTTAGAGGTCTCCTACAATGAGCAGTTCTTC.

In this sample, this clone turned up a few times. In DNA, the CDR3 is TGCAGCGTCCAGGGTGGACTAGCGGGGGTTTACAATGAGCAGTTCTTC. Amino acids: CSVQGGLAGVYNEQFF. V and J are TRBV29-1 and TRBJ2-1; 13 bases map to TRBD2. The CDR3 extends over 16 amino acids. V lost 6 bases and J lost 4; bases outside the gene matches: 9. Germline-derived CDR1 and CDR2 are SQVTM and ANQGSEA.

The V call is TRBV4-1, the J call TRBJ1-1; D is perhaps TRBD1 (5 bases). CDR3 length: 15 residues. The germline V gene encodes CDR1 MGHRA and CDR2 YSYEKL. Trimming shortened V by 4 bases and J by 0 bases, and 12 bases separated the two germline ends. The CDR3: CASSRLDNMNTEAFF. DNA for the CDR3: TGCGCCAGCAGCCGCTTGGACAATATGAACACTGAAGCTTTCTTT.

The rearrangement joins TRBV7-9 to TRBJ2-5; D is unresolved. The germline CDR1 and CDR2 sequences are SEHNR and FQNEAQ (reference sequence). V was pared by 1 base and J by 4 bases, with 7 bases between. CDR3 length: 13 residues. For the CDR3, the DNA is TGTGCCAGCAGCTTAGGGGGAACAGAGACCCAGTACTTC. This codes for CASSLGGTETQYF. Full variable domain (missing parts from reference TRBV7-9 and TRBJ2-5): DTGVSQNPRHKITKRGQNVTFRCDPISEHNRLYWYRQTLGQGPEFLTYFQNEAQLEKSRLLSDRFSAERPKGSFSTLEIQRTEQGDSAMYLCASSLGGTETQYFGPGTRLLVL.

This sequence joins TRBV11-2 and TRBJ1-6, with D unresolved. CDR1 is SGHAT, CDR2 FQNNGV, per germline. Trimming removed 1 base at V and 7 bases at J, with 8 bases between. This CDR3 is built from 14 residues. For the CDR3, the DNA is TGTGCCAGCAGCTTAGGCGGGGAGAATTCACCCCTCCACTTT. Residues: CASSLGGENSPLHF. The full variable domain, with the rest looked up from reference TRBV11-2 and TRBJ1-6, is EAGVAQSPRYKIIEKRQSVAFWCNPISGHATLYWYQQILGQGPKLLIQFQNNGVVDDSQLPKDRFSAERLKGVDSTLKIQPAKLEDSAVYLCASSLGGENSPLHFGNGTRLTVT.

The chain employs TRBV29-1 and TRBJ2-2; D is possibly TRBD1 (5 bases). Trimming pared 4 bases from V and 6 bases from J, leaving 9 bases between. Per the germline V gene, CDR1 is SQVTM and CDR2 is ANQGSEA. The CDR3 is 12 amino acids. The CDR3 nucleotides read TGCAGCGTTGTCGCAGGGCCCGGGGAGCTGTTTTTT. Protein: CSVVAGPGELFF.

This chain uses TRBV2 with TRBJ2-2; 10 bases are a match to TRBD2. V lost 6 bases, J lost 8 bases, and 12 bases stayed unmatched. The length of the CDR3 is 16 residues. Germline CDR1 SNHLY, CDR2 FYNNEI. The CDR3 region is CASSSIASGGLGELFF. DNA for the CDR3: TGTGCCAGCAGCTCAATTGCTAGCGGGGGCCTGGGGGAGCTGTTTTTT.

The rearrangement links TRBV5-4 to TRBJ2-1, with 7 nucleotides matching TRBD2. Looked up from germline, CDR1 is SGHNT and CDR2 is YYREEE (reference sequence). CDR3 length equals 14 residues. J gave up 5 bases and V 5 bases, and 7 bases lay outside the gene matches. CDR3 amino acids: CASSGERGHNEQFF. CDR3 sequence (DNA): TGTGCCAGCAGTGGGGAGCGGGGCCACAATGAGCAGTTCTTC.

The rearrangement joins TRBV9 to TRBJ2-3; D might be TRBD2 (6 bases). Germline CDR1 SGDLS, CDR2 YYNGEE. CDR3 length: 15 residues. V was clipped by 0 bases and J by 1 base, with 9 bases between them. DNA for the CDR3: TGTGCCAGCAGCGTAGCGGGGGACGGCACAGATACGCAGTATTTT. Its translation is CASSVAGDGTDTQYF.

Only a few counts were recorded for this clone. This sequence joins TRBV6-5 and TRBJ2-7, with D possibly TRBD1 on 5 matching bases. V was trimmed by 2 bases and J by 7 bases, leaving 9 bases between them. The V gene's germline CDR1 is MNHEY and CDR2 SVGAGI. The length of the CDR3 is 12 residues. CDR3 sequence reads: CASSYQGNEQYF. In DNA, the CDR3 is TGTGCCAGCAGTTACCAGGGAAATGAGCAGTACTTC.

This chain links TRBV19 with TRBJ1-3; D might be TRBD1 (5 bases). The ends were cut back, 5 bases at V and 8 bases at J, with 10 bases in the middle. Germline lookup yields CDR1 LNHDA and CDR2 SQIVND (reference sequence). The CDR3 sequence is 12 residues long. In DNA form, the CDR3 reads TGTGCCAGTAGTCCAGGGTGGGACACCATATATTTT. Protein sequence: CASSPGWDTIYF.

The V call is TRBV2, the J call TRBJ1-5; possibly TRBD1 for D (6 bases). CDR1 is SNHLY, CDR2 FYNNEI, per germline. V shed 2 bases and J shed 10 bases, with 12 bases lying between them. The CDR3 totals 13 residues. The CDR3 loop is CASSEIQGEPQHF. The CDR3 DNA follows: TGTGCCAGCAGTGAAATACAGGGAGAACCCCAGCATTTT.

The chain recombines TRBV4-2 with TRBJ1-1; D not certain. Germline loops: CDR1 LGHNA, CDR2 YNFKEQ. V was pared by 3 bases and J by 1 base, with 9 bases between. The CDR3 covers 14 residues. In DNA, the CDR3 is TGTGCCAGCAGCCACGGATCAGGGAACACTGAAGCTTTCTTT. Amino acid sequence: CASSHGSGNTEAFF.

The chain combines TRBV19 with TRBJ2-7; 7 bases line up with TRBD1. The V gene end was trimmed by 3 bases and the J gene end by 5 bases; junction bases not matched to a gene: 13. The CDR3 has 16 amino acids. The germline CDR1 and CDR2 sequences are LNHDA and SQIVND (reference sequence). CDR3 nucleotide sequence: TGTGCCAGTAGTATTCTGGGGACAGCGAACCCCCACGAGCAGTACTTC. Its protein product is CASSILGTANPHEQYF. Full variable domain (rest looked up from reference TRBV19 and TRBJ2-7): DGGITQSPKYLFRKEGQNVTLSCEQNLNHDAMYWYRQDPGQGLRLIYYSQIVNDFQKGDIAEGYSVSREKKESFPLTVTSAQKNPTAFYLCASSILGTANPHEQYFGPGTRLTVT.

This clone has only a few counts. V and J are TRBV19 and TRBJ2-1, with D possibly TRBD2 on 5 matching bases. V lost 3 bases and J lost 0, with 6 bases in between. The germline gives CDR1 LNHDA, CDR2 SQIVND (reference sequence). The CDR3 contains 14 residues. CDR3 amino acids: CASSIGVSYNEQFF. DNA of the CDR3: TGTGCCAGTAGTATCGGGGTCTCCTACAATGAGCAGTTCTTC.

The sample holds a few counts of this clone. The chain uses TRBV12-5 and TRBJ2-3, with D perhaps given as TRBD1 or TRBD2 (5 bases each). Germline CDR1 and CDR2: LGHNT and FRNRAP. This CDR3 has 15 amino acids. V was pared by 0 bases and J by 4 bases, with 11 bases between. The CDR3 protein is CASGLVLGDPDTQYF. In DNA form, the CDR3 reads TGTGCTAGTGGTTTGGTACTTGGGGACCCAGATACGCAGTATTTT.

This CDR3 reads CSVVSYGANVLTF. CDR3 sequence (DNA): TGCAGCGTTGTATCTTATGGGGCCAACGTCCTGACTTTC. The chain joins TRBV29-1 to TRBJ2-6, with D uncertain. From germline, CDR1 is SQVTM and CDR2 ANQGSEA. The CDR3 sequence is 13 residues long. V lost 4 bases to trimming and J lost 3 bases, with 7 bases between them.

This chain links TRBV11-2 with TRBJ1-1, with 7 bases fitting TRBD1. The germline V gene encodes CDR1 SGHAT and CDR2 FQNNGV. With V trimmed by 0 bases and J by 5 bases, 12 bases remained unmatched. This CDR3 comprises 17 residues. The CDR3 coding sequence is TGTGCCAGCAGCTTAGAACCATTGGAGGGGGCGCCGACTGAAGCTTTCTTT. It codes for CASSLEPLEGAPTEAFF.

This clone has a handful of counts. One junction end does not reproduce the germline sequence, and a read error may be involved. The rearrangement links TRBV25-1 to TRBJ1-2; D gene unclear. This CDR3 has 11 amino acids. The V gene's germline CDR1 is MGHDK and CDR2 SYGVNS. CDR3: CASSDGMEGHF. DNA of the CDR3: TGTGCCAGCAGTGACGGTATGGAAGGCCACTTC.

V and J are TRBV5-1 and TRBJ2-1; the D gene is possibly TRBD2 (6 bases). Germline V gives CDR1 SGHRS, CDR2 YFSETQ. Between the trimmed V and J ends, which lost 6 bases and 9 bases, there was a span of 10 bases. This CDR3 comprises 11 residues. The chain's CDR3 is CASTLGGEQFF. As DNA, the CDR3 is TGCGCCAGCACCCTGGGGGGTGAGCAGTTCTTC. The whole variable domain, filled in from reference TRBV5-1 and TRBJ2-1, reads KAGVTQTPRYLIKTRGQQVTLSCSPISGHRSVSWYQQTPGQGLQFLFEYFSETQRNKGNFPGRFSGRQFSNSRSEMNVSTLELGDSALYLCASTLGGEQFFGPGTRLTVL.

This clone was seen a handful of times. This chain connects TRBV10-3 to TRBJ2-3, with a possible D match to TRBD2 (6 bases). Between the trimmed V and J ends, which lost 2 bases and 0 bases, there was a span of 6 bases. CDR3 length: 14 residues. Germline V CDR1 and CDR2: ENHRY, SYGVKD. The CDR3 reads CAISEGGSTDTQYF. In DNA, the CDR3 is TGTGCCATCAGTGAGGGGGGGAGCACAGATACGCAGTATTTT.

The chain couples TRBV25-1 to TRBJ2-7; the D call may be TRBD1 or TRBD2 (6 bases each). The CDR3 is 17 residues long. CDR1 is MGHDK and CDR2 is SYGVNS in the germline V gene. V lost 4 bases, J lost 3 bases, and 22 bases lay in between. The CDR3 loop is CASSGGRERDGRYEQYF. CDR3 nucleotide sequence: TGTGCCAGCAGTGGGGGGCGGGAACGGGACGGCCGCTACGAGCAGTACTTC.